Listed below are T cell receptor beta chains from one sample, sequenced in a study of T cell responses to AZD1222 COVID-19 vaccine. The data were produced by immunoSEQ multiplex PCR, yet TCRdb's version contains in-frame clones alone and is incomplete. Of 140,000 or so clones in the sample, about nine tenths were seen once. Here the sequenced sample was peripheral blood, taken on day 0 of AZD1222 vaccination. These receptor sequences come from an adult in good health. CDR3s leave out the opening cysteine and the closing phenylalanine or tryptophan. Only part of the rows carry a size: once, few, many, or a class if the clone is expanded.

J gene	V gene	clone size	CDR3 protein
TRBJ1-5	TRBV30	NA	AWTPTPGGSNQPQH
TRBJ2-5	TRBV11-2	NA	ASSLGREETQY
TRBJ2-3	TRBV2	NA	ASSNRADTQY
TRBJ2-1	TRBV18	NA	ASSPSGDEQF
TRBJ2-7	TRBV28	NA	ASSFQNSYEQY
TRBJ1-1	TRBV19	NA	ASSDRDRGGTEAF
TRBJ2-3	TRBV2	once	ASSEETGTDTQY
TRBJ1-1	TRBV5-1	NA	ASSLGTAQNTEAF
TRBJ1-1	TRBV7-2	NA	ASSRATGGNTEAF
TRBJ2-7	TRBV27	NA	ASSFGRTPTYEQY
TRBJ2-5	TRBV18	NA	ASSPVHGWGDETQY
TRBJ1-2	TRBV2	once	ASSLGPGGGPLYGYT
TRBJ1-1	TRBV15	NA	ATSRDRWRMNTEAF
TRBJ2-1	TRBV4-1	NA	ASSHLGLAGVKKSYNEQF
TRBJ2-1	TRBV10-3	NA	AISESWTGDNEQF
TRBJ1-1	TRBV20-1	NA	SASWEWDTEAF
TRBJ2-5	TRBV9	once	ASSVRGTMGETQY
TRBJ2-2	TRBV12-5	NA	ASGSPRAITGELF
TRBJ1-5	TRBV5-1	NA	ASSLVSGSNQPQH
TRBJ1-2	TRBV6-6	NA	ASSYSDSPNYGYT
TRBJ1-2	TRBV29-1	NA	SVEREPFRSYT
TRBJ2-2	TRBV3-1/TRBV3-2	NA	ASSQEGRELF
TRBJ1-1	TRBV15	NA	ATSRYPRQGTEAF
TRBJ2-3	TRBV6-4	many	ASSDVAGVSTDTQY
TRBJ2-1	TRBV5-4	NA	ASSLGRPGNEQF
TRBJ2-1	TRBV4-1	NA	ASSLGSGMNEQF
TRBJ1-5	TRBV28	NA	ASSVLTQAAQH
TRBJ2-2	TRBV6-1	NA	ASSELSAGVNTGELF
TRBJ2-6	TRBV6-5	NA	ASSYSGSGANVLT
TRBJ1-2	TRBV6-5	NA	TSSPRAYYGYT
TRBJ2-7	TRBV27	NA	ASSPWGGTVNYEQY
TRBJ1-1	TRBV28	NA	ASSPALGGKTEAF
TRBJ2-1	TRBV30	NA	AWSVISGRAGEQF
TRBJ2-5	TRBV21-1	once	ASSKRDNHAETQY
TRBJ2-2	TRBV19	NA	ASSIRETDTGELF
TRBJ2-5	TRBV5-1	NA	ASSLGIRTSGPAGTQY
TRBJ2-3	TRBV28	NA	ASSDAGQGKVISADTQY
TRBJ2-7	TRBV5-6	NA	ASSWAPGSTYEQY
TRBJ2-3	TRBV15	NA	ATSPSAGWTDTQY
TRBJ1-5	TRBV6-1	NA	ASSEQALSNQPQH